The T cell receptor (beta chain) under discussion was sequenced for a study of T cells in Graves' hyperthyroidism and ophthalmopathy. Whole-study results and caveats: For ophthalmopathy, model prediction preceded onset by a median 6.5 months.

The source material, RNA transcripts, was used to amplify TCR beta CDR3 regions. A first-round RT-PCR of the TCR CDR3 used the HTBI primer set. MiXCR, applied by TCRdb to the multiplex PCR reads, yields one record per CDR3 protein. The sample has about 180,000 distinct CDR3 sequences, approximately 17% seen once. The V gene's germline CDR1 is MNHNS and CDR2 SASEGT. This CDR3 has 15 residues. V was clipped by 1 base and J by 3 bases, with 11 bases between them. At least ten counts were recorded for this clonotype. What it binds is unknown. Disease duration under 2 months; hyperthyroidism patients were aged 18 to 65. Uncontrolled infection, other autoimmune disease, pregnancy and lactation each barred patients from inclusion. Based on clinical symptoms, serum thyroxine and TRAb, thyroid ultrasound and orbital computed tomography, diagnoses were reached.

The TCR comes from a woman in her 50s with Graves' hyperthyroidism. Specimen: blood. V gene TRBV6-1 combines with J gene TRBJ2-3; a weak D match, TRBD1 (6 bases). The CDR3 coding sequence is TGTGCCAGCAGTGAAGGGACAGCCTCAACAGATACGCAGTATTTT. It codes for CASSEGTASTDTQYF.